These 3 T cell receptor beta chains were all obtained from the same sample, sequenced in a study of blood T cell repertoires in COVID-19. Sequencing was performed with immunoSEQ multiplex PCR; in TCRdb, only in-frame clones are kept and a portion is missing. The sample has more than 12,000 clones; around 89% are singletons. Sequenced sample: peripheral blood. The receptors derive from a human donor in a cohort sampled during active COVID-19.

V is TRBV7-2 and J is TRBJ2-1, with D maybe TRBD2 (5 bases). Germline-derived CDR1 and CDR2 are SGHTA and FQGNSA. The CDR3 runs to 13 residues. V was shortened by 2 bases and J by 8 bases, with 10 bases between the two germline ends. This CDR3 is CASSLYISDEQFF. CDR3 DNA: TGTGCCAGCAGCTTATACATTAGCGATGAGCAGTTCTTC.

CDR3 coding DNA: TGTGCCAGCAGTGATTTGAGTAGCGGGGGGGCAGCAGCACAGTATTTT. Residues: CASSDLSSGGAAAQYF. This sequence joins TRBV6-1 and TRBJ2-3; 11 bases fit TRBD2. V gave up 3 bases and J gave up 12 bases; unmatched junction bases: 14. Per the germline V gene, CDR1 is MNHNS and CDR2 is SASEGT. The CDR3 extends over 16 amino acids.

This chain links TRBV18 with TRBJ1-2; D might be TRBD1 (6 bases). In germline, CDR1 is KGHSH, CDR2 LQKENI. V gave up 3 bases and J gave up 6 bases, with 11 bases separating them. The CDR3 is made up of 13 amino acids. The CDR3 nucleotides are TGTGCCAGCTCACCTCCCAACAGGGATGGCTACACCTTC. Translation: CASSPPNRDGYTF.